This T cell receptor (beta chain) was documented in a study of tumor-infiltrating lymphocytes in oesophageal squamous cell carcinoma. In germline, CDR1 is SGHNT, CDR2 YENEEA. J gave up 0 bases and V 2 bases, and 7 bases lay outside the gene matches. CDR3 length equals 17 residues. Each CDR3 protein is one row after TCRdb ran MiXCR on the PCR reads. There are roughly 10,000 distinct CDR3 sequences in the sample; less than 75% occur only once, and approximately 25% lies in the top ten. Specimen: esophageal tumor tissue. This sequence was found in a female donor with esophageal squamous cell carcinoma. The chain links TRBV11-3 to TRBJ1-2; 9 bases line up with TRBD1. The chain's CDR3 is CASSLNRTGDPNYGYTF. The CDR3 DNA reads TGTGCCAGCAGCTTAAACAGGACAGGGGATCCTAACTATGGCTACACCTTC.